The next 28 T cell receptor beta chains were all read from a single sample in a study of tumor T cells in aggressive B-cell lymphoma. The data were produced by immunoSEQ multiplex PCR, yet TCRdb's version contains in-frame clones alone and is incomplete. The sample shows 2,000 to 2,500 clones, 90% of them seen only once. The sample consisted of tumor tissue. The receptors originated from an adult with diffuse large B cell lymphoma.

The chain employs TRBV5-4 and TRBJ2-7; TRBD1 aligns across 11 bases. Trimming removed 4 bases from V and 6 bases from J; junction bases left unmatched: 12. The CDR3 extends over 16 amino acids. Germline CDR1 and CDR2: SGHNT and YYREEE (reference sequence). CDR3 in DNA: TGTGCCAGCAGCCCCCGGGACAGGGGGGCGGTCGGCGAGCAGTACTTC. Its translation: CASSPRDRGAVGEQYF.

The chain recombines TRBV5-6 with TRBJ1-6; weak D call: TRBD1 (6 bases). The CDR3 extends over 14 amino acids. Germline lookup yields CDR1 SGHDT and CDR2 YYEEEE. V lost 3 bases, J lost 4 bases, and 8 bases lay in between. The CDR3 loop is CASSSGQYNSPLHF. In DNA form, the CDR3 reads TGTGCCAGCAGCTCCGGACAGTATAATTCACCCCTCCACTTT.

The gene calls are TRBV7-8 and TRBJ2-1; D remains ambiguous. Germline assignment: CDR1 SGHVS and CDR2 FQNEAQ. The CDR3 spans 12 residues. Trimming cost V 2 bases and J 8 bases, with 7 bases left between them. CDR3 DNA sequence: TGTGCCAGCAGCTTAACTACCGATGAGCAGTTCTTC. Its translation: CASSLTTDEQFF.

J is TRBJ1-1 and V is TRBV10-3; no firm D call. The V and J ends lost 4 bases and 2 bases respectively, with 5 bases between them. This CDR3 region has 12 residues. Looked up from germline, CDR1 is ENHRY and CDR2 is SYGVKD. This CDR3 reads CAISASNTEAFF. CDR3 DNA: TGTGCCATCAGTGCCTCTAACACTGAAGCTTTCTTT.

The V gene is TRBV19, the J gene TRBJ2-7; 9 bases are a match to TRBD2. This CDR3 has 16 residues. The trim removed 6 bases at V and 4 bases at J, leaving 13 bases unmatched. Germline V CDR1 and CDR2: LNHDA, SQIVND (reference sequence). CDR3: CASSRERGAHEYEQYF. Written as DNA, the CDR3 is TGTGCCAGTAGCCGTGAGCGGGGGGCTCATGAGTACGAGCAGTACTTC.

This chain connects TRBV27 to TRBJ2-5, with D tentatively TRBD2 (5 bases). Germline V gene sequence: CDR1 MNHEY, CDR2 SMNVEV (reference sequence). The CDR3 consists of 15 residues. V lost 4 bases to trimming and J lost 4 bases, with 16 bases between them. CDR3 amino acids: CASSSPSTEGETQYF. The CDR3 DNA sequence: TGTGCCAGCAGTTCCCCATCTACAGAGGGAGAGACCCAGTACTTC.

The V gene is TRBV2, the J gene TRBJ1-4, with 7 bases lining up with TRBD1. Germline values: CDR1 SNHLY, CDR2 FYNNEI. The CDR3 length is 16 residues. With 7 bases clipped from V and 5 bases from J, the junction kept 13 bases outside the gene matches. The CDR3 protein is CASKPTGFRANEKLFF. The CDR3 coding sequence is TGTGCCAGCAAGCCGACAGGGTTCAGGGCCAATGAAAAACTGTTTTTT.

V and J are TRBV11-2 and TRBJ2-7; tentatively, D is TRBD1 (5 bases). The length of the CDR3 is 14 residues. The V and J ends lost 5 bases and 2 bases respectively, with 13 bases between them. Germline V gene sequence: CDR1 SGHAT, CDR2 FQNNGV. DNA for the CDR3: TGTGCCAGCAGCACGCTGACAGCCCCCTACGAGCAGTACTTC. Protein sequence: CASSTLTAPYEQYF.

This clone is a singleton in its sample. Here the CDR3 reads CASSLMGAGYGYTF. CDR3 nucleotides: TGTGCCAGCAGCTTGATGGGGGCTGGGTATGGCTACACCTTC. The chain recombines TRBV7-2 with TRBJ1-2; a weak D match, TRBD1 (6 bases). V was cut by 3 bases and J by 5 bases, with 13 bases left in between. The CDR3 sequence is 14 residues long. CDR1 and CDR2 from the germline V gene are SGHTA and FQGNSA.

The chain employs TRBV18 and TRBJ2-7, with D possibly TRBD1 on 8 matching bases. The CDR3 totals 12 residues. CDR1 is KGHSH and CDR2 is LQKENI in the germline V gene. Trimming stripped 6 bases from V and 9 bases from J, with 15 bases between. The CDR3 loop reads CASSLDREGQYF. CDR3 nucleotides: TGTGCCAGCTCCCTGGACAGGGAGGGGCAGTACTTC.

V usage is TRBV29-1 and J usage is TRBJ1-1; 8 bases fit TRBD1. The CDR3 runs 13 residues. The ends lost 7 bases at V and 6 bases at J; junction bases unmatched: 10. Germline V lookup: CDR1 SQVTM, CDR2 ANQGSEA. The CDR3 DNA sequence: TGCAGCGCCAACCCACAGGGGGACGCTGAAGCTTTCTTT. Translating it yields CSANPQGDAEAFF.

This sequence joins TRBV7-2 and TRBJ1-5, with 8 bases identical to TRBD1. The germline V gene has CDR1 SGHTA and CDR2 FQGNSA. The CDR3 contains 15 residues. V shed 2 bases and J 6 bases; nucleotides not matched to a gene: 6. The chain's CDR3 is CASSLRQGSVQPQHF. CDR3 sequence (DNA): TGTGCCAGCAGCTTACGACAGGGGAGTGTTCAGCCCCAGCATTTT.

The chain combines TRBV18 with TRBJ1-2; 7 bases map to TRBD1. Unmatched junction bases numbered 4, after V lost 2 bases and J lost 1 base. Germline CDR1 KGHSH, CDR2 LQKENI. The CDR3 totals 15 residues. The CDR3 DNA is TGTGCCAGCTCACCATATGGACAGGATAACTATGGCTACACCTTC. Translating gives CASSPYGQDNYGYTF.

A word on this clone: The junction shows a germline mismatch at one end, possibly a read error. This sequence joins TRBV29-1 and TRBJ1-1, with 7 bases aligning to TRBD1. The CDR3 sequence is 12 residues long. The germline V gene encodes CDR1 SQVTM and CDR2 ANQGSEA. CDR3 region: CSVFLRQGQGWF. CDR3 nucleotides: TGCAGCGTTTTTCTGAGACAGGGCCAGGGGTGGTTT.

This clone was observed once. The CDR3 protein is CASSRDRGQTDTQYF. The CDR3 bases are TGTGCCAGCAGCCGGGACAGGGGGCAAACAGATACGCAGTATTTT. The V and J genes are TRBV5-6 and TRBJ2-3; TRBD1 matches 12 bases. Trimming removed 4 bases from V and 3 bases from J; junction bases left unmatched: 3. The CDR3 covers 15 residues. Germline CDR1 and CDR2: SGHDT and YYEEEE.

The V gene is TRBV21-1, the J gene TRBJ1-2; the table's D gene call, TRBD1, was not cross checked with the DNA. TRBV21-1 is a documented pseudogene. This CDR3 contains 14 residues. CDR3 sequence: CASSDAGYRYGYTF. DNA of the CDR3: TGTGCCAGCAGCGACGCAGGCTACAGGTATGGCTACACCTTC.

The chain is built from TRBV27 and TRBJ1-1; TRBD1 matches at 8 bases. The CDR3 contains 14 residues. With V trimmed by 2 bases and J by 3 bases, 2 bases remained unmatched. Germline V gene sequence: CDR1 MNHEY, CDR2 SMNVEV (reference sequence). CDR3 region: CASSLSRGHTEAFF. CDR3 nucleotides: TGTGCCAGCAGTTTAAGCAGGGGGCACACTGAAGCTTTCTTT.

The rearrangement joins TRBV5-1 to TRBJ1-1; no definite D call. The V gene lost 4 bases and the J gene lost 0 bases, with 10 bases spanning the gap. The CDR3 has 14 amino acids. Germline V gene lookup returns CDR1 SGHRS and CDR2 YFSETQ. The CDR3 DNA reads TGCGCCAGCAGCCCGGTTATGATGAACACTGAAGCTTTCTTT. Translated, it gives CASSPVMMNTEAFF.

The chain carries TRBV29-1 and TRBJ2-2, with D perhaps matching TRBD2 (6 bases). Trimming took off 7 bases at V and 2 bases at J, with 14 bases between the two ends. Germline V gene lookup returns CDR1 SQVTM and CDR2 ANQGSEA. The CDR3 covers 14 residues. This CDR3 reads CSAGGGINTGELFF. The CDR3 DNA reads as TGCAGCGCCGGTGGGGGGATCAACACCGGGGAGCTGTTTTTT.

The V and J genes are TRBV19 and TRBJ1-5; tentative D call: TRBD1 (6 bases). Germline values: CDR1 LNHDA, CDR2 SQIVND (reference sequence). The CDR3 loop spans 15 amino acids. Trimming left V 6 bases short and J 6 bases short, with 18 bases between. CDR3 DNA: TGTGCCAGTAGCATCCTAGGGGGGGCGAGTCAGCCCCAGCATTTT. This codes for CASSILGGASQPQHF.

The genes are TRBV7-6 and TRBJ2-7, with 8 bases matching TRBD2. V gave up 4 bases and J gave up 5 bases; unmatched junction bases: 10. This CDR3 region has 15 residues. Germline loops: CDR1 SGHVS, CDR2 FNYEAQ. As DNA, the CDR3 is TGTGCCAGCAGCTACCGGCTAGCGGGCCAGGACGAGCAGTACTTC. It specifies CASSYRLAGQDEQYF.

CDR3 bases: TGTGCCAGCAGCCGGGGATCCTCAGGGGGCGTCGGGGGGACCCAGTACTTC. Translating it yields CASSRGSSGGVGGTQYF. The chain recombines TRBV28 with TRBJ2-5, with 8 positions matching TRBD1. Unmatched junction bases numbered 19, after V lost 6 bases and J lost 7 bases. Germline CDR1 MDHEN, CDR2 SYDVKM. This CDR3 contains 17 residues.

The chain has TRBV5-6 and TRBJ1-2; 7 nucleotides match TRBD1. This CDR3 contains 14 residues. Per germline, CDR1 SGHDT and CDR2 YYEEEE. With 3 bases clipped from V and 3 bases from J, the junction kept 5 bases outside the gene matches. Written as DNA, the CDR3 is TGTGCCAGCAGCTCCCAGGACAGGTACTATGGCTACACCTTC. Its protein product is CASSSQDRYYGYTF.

There are a few counts of this clone. V gene TRBV19 combines with J gene TRBJ2-7; D perhaps matches TRBD1 (6 bases). V was cut by 4 bases and J by 4 bases, with 20 bases left in between. The CDR3 runs to 16 residues. CDR1 and CDR2 from the germline V gene are LNHDA and SQIVND (reference sequence). The chain's CDR3 is CASSKVSDSGGYEQYF. The CDR3, as DNA: TGTGCCAGTAGTAAGGTTTCGGACAGCGGCGGTTACGAGCAGTACTTC.

As concerns this clone: Other DNA sequences in the sample encode the same CDR3. The genes are TRBV9 and TRBJ2-4, with D uncertain. This CDR3 has 15 residues. The germline gives CDR1 SGDLS, CDR2 YYNGEE. V was clipped by 3 bases and J by 0 bases, with 10 bases between them. CDR3 DNA: TGTGCCAGCAGCGCAGACTCCTCAGCCAAAAACATTCAGTACTTC. Protein sequence: CASSADSSAKNIQYF.

This clone appeared a single time. CDR3 in DNA: TGTGCCAGTAGGCTTCCGGGACTAGCGACTACCGGGGAGCTGTTTTTT. Translated, it gives CASRLPGLATTGELFF. The V call is TRBV11-2, the J call TRBJ2-2, with 10 bases identical to TRBD2. Trimming cost V 9 bases and J 5 bases; bases outside gene matches: 12. Germline values: CDR1 SGHAT, CDR2 FQNNGV. The CDR3 spans 16 residues.

This sequence joins TRBV16 and TRBJ2-1, with D possibly being TRBD2 (6 bases). The ends were cut back, 3 bases at V and 7 bases at J, with 10 bases in the middle. Per germline, CDR1 KGHSY and CDR2 FQNENV. CDR3 length equals 13 residues. Here the CDR3 reads CASSHGTGNEQFF. Here the CDR3 DNA reads TGTGCCAGCAGCCACGGGACTGGGAATGAGCAGTTCTTC.

In regard to this clone: At one end the junction does not follow the germline gene, possibly because of a read error. Other nucleotide sequences in the sample specify the same CDR3. The chain has TRBV15 and TRBJ2-7; no definite D call. Germline-derived CDR1 and CDR2 are LNHNV and YYDKDF (reference sequence). This CDR3 spans 12 amino acids. The CDR3 here is CATSRDHYEQYF. The CDR3 DNA sequence: TGTGCCACCAGCAGAGATCACTACGAGCAATACTTC.